Below, 16 T cell receptor beta chains from the same sample are listed, as sequenced in a study of blood T cell repertoires in COVID-19. Assay: immunoSEQ multiplex PCR; the TCRdb copy retains only in-frame clones and omits some. The sample comprises some 96,000 clones, 70% to 90% of which are singletons, and about an eighth rests with the top ten. The sequenced material came from peripheral blood. These receptors all stem from a man in his forties or fifties with active or convalescent COVID-19.

This clone showed up just a few times. V is TRBV20-1 and J is TRBJ1-5; the D is unclear. The CDR3 sequence is 11 residues long. Germline CDR1 and CDR2: DFQATT and SNEGSKA (reference sequence). V shed 0 bases and J shed 11 bases, with 8 bases lying between them. The CDR3 protein is CSARDRRAQHF. In nucleotides, the CDR3 is TGCAGTGCTAGAGATCGGCGGGCCCAGCATTTT.

This chain connects TRBV11-2 to TRBJ2-1; 10 bases map to TRBD2. V trimming: 4 bases; J trimming: 3 bases; junction bases outside the gene matches: 9. CDR3 size: 17 residues. From germline, CDR1 is SGHAT and CDR2 FQNNGV. In DNA, the CDR3 is TGTGCCAGCAGCTCGGAGCGACTAGCGGGTTTCTACAATGAGCAGTTCTTC. This gives the protein CASSSERLAGFYNEQFF.

The chain is built from TRBV4-1 and TRBJ1-4; 12 bases match TRBD1. The CDR3 loop spans 19 amino acids. V lost 4 bases and J lost 6; bases outside the gene matches: 15. Germline assignment: CDR1 MGHRA and CDR2 YSYEKL. Here the CDR3 DNA reads TGCGCCAGCAGCCCTCCGACCGGGTTTTGGGACAGGGGGCATGAAAAACTGTTTTTT. Protein sequence: CASSPPTGFWDRGHEKLFF.

In its sample, this clone was seen once. This chain uses TRBV5-1 with TRBJ2-4; D possibly corresponds to TRBD2 (6 bases). The V end was cut by 4 bases, the J end by 5 bases, with 19 bases between. The CDR3 runs 16 residues. The germline V gene has CDR1 SGHRS and CDR2 YFSETQ. The CDR3 reads CASSQFTGGAQNIQYF. The CDR3 DNA follows: TGCGCCAGCAGCCAATTCACGGGCGGGGCCCAAAACATTCAGTACTTC.

The chain carries TRBV7-9 and TRBJ1-3; D ambiguous. The CDR3 totals 16 residues. Deletions cut 3 bases from V and 2 bases from J, with 14 bases between. Per germline, CDR1 SEHNR and CDR2 FQNEAQ (reference sequence). Here the CDR3 DNA reads TGTGCCAGCAGCTTTCGACGGGAGATAGCTGGAAACACCATATATTTT. Its translation: CASSFRREIAGNTIYF.

The chain combines TRBV12-5 with TRBJ2-3; the match to TRBD2 covers 8 bases. V was clipped by 6 bases and J by 2 bases; unmatched bases: 4. Germline-derived CDR1 and CDR2 are LGHNT and FRNRAP. The CDR3 sequence is 14 residues long. The DNA for the CDR3 is TGTGCTAGTGGCGGGGGGGGAAACACAGATACGCAGTATTTT. Its translation is CASGGGGNTDTQYF.

In its sample, this clone was seen once. J is TRBJ2-5 and V is TRBV11-2; TRBD1 matches 8 bases. Germline V gene data show CDR1 as SGHAT and CDR2 as FQNNGV. The J segment lost 5 bases and the V segment lost 1 base, leaving 6 bases of the junction unmatched. CDR3 length: 15 amino acids. CDR3 in amino acids: CASSLGGTGSETQYF. The CDR3 DNA is TGTGCCAGCAGCTTAGGTGGGACAGGCAGCGAGACCCAGTACTTC.

The chain couples TRBV11-2 to TRBJ1-1; 7 positions match TRBD1. CDR1 is SGHAT, CDR2 FQNNGV, per germline. V shed 1 base and J 7 bases; nucleotides not matched to a gene: 3. The CDR3 has 13 amino acids. The CDR3 DNA reads TGTGCCAGCAGCTTAGGGGGACAGCTTGAAGCTTTCTTT. It translates to CASSLGGQLEAFF.

The V and J genes are TRBV9 and TRBJ2-2, with 7 bases fitting TRBD2. CDR3 length: 16 residues. The trim removed 4 bases at V and 2 bases at J, leaving 8 bases unmatched. CDR1 is SGDLS and CDR2 is YYNGEE in the germline V gene. CDR3 nucleotides: TGTGCCAGCAGCCCCCGGCTAGCGGAAAACACCGGGGAGCTGTTTTTT. Its protein is CASSPRLAENTGELFF.

V and J are TRBV25-1 and TRBJ2-3; the D gene is possibly TRBD1 (5 bases). The CDR3 is 14 amino acids. Between the trimmed V and J ends, which lost 0 bases and 2 bases, there was a span of 6 bases. The germline V gene encodes CDR1 MGHDK and CDR2 SYGVNS. CDR3 sequence reads: CASSEYGATDTQYF. CDR3 DNA sequence: TGTGCCAGCAGTGAATATGGGGCCACAGATACGCAGTATTTT.

This clone has just one count. This chain connects TRBV28 to TRBJ2-7; perhaps TRBD2 as D (6 bases). Germline values: CDR1 MDHEN, CDR2 SYDVKM. The ends were cut back, 7 bases at V and 6 bases at J, with 22 bases in the middle. CDR3 size: 15 residues. Here the CDR3 DNA reads TGTGCCAGCAACAAACTTAAGGCGGGGTTCGGCGAGCAGTACTTC. This encodes CASNKLKAGFGEQYF.

J is TRBJ2-5 and V is TRBV3-1 (or the pseudogene TRBV3-2); 11 positions agree with TRBD2. CDR3 length: 16 amino acids. Germline V lookup: CDR1 LGHDT, CDR2 YNNKEL (reference sequence). Losses at the gene ends were 1 base for V and 1 base for J; bases not matched to a gene: 2. This chain's CDR3 is CASSQGGTSGQETQYF. DNA for the CDR3: TGTGCCAGCAGCCAAGGGGGGACTAGCGGCCAAGAGACCCAGTACTTC.

Only a few counts were recorded for this clone. The chain uses TRBV6-5 and TRBJ1-1, with D possibly being TRBD1 (6 bases). Trimming took off 4 bases at V and 1 base at J, with 16 bases between the two ends. CDR3 length: 16 amino acids. From germline, CDR1 is MNHEY and CDR2 SVGAGI. The CDR3 DNA is TGTGCCAGCAGTTTCGAACGGGGGGGGCAGAACACTGAAGCTTTCTTT. Protein product: CASSFERGGQNTEAFF.

The genes are TRBV29-1 and TRBJ2-7; a weak D match, TRBD2 (6 bases). The germline V gene encodes CDR1 SQVTM and CDR2 ANQGSEA. This CDR3 spans 12 amino acids. V was pared by 7 bases and J by 6 bases, with 16 bases between. CDR3 loop: CSAGGQGPEQYF. The CDR3 nucleotides read TGCAGCGCCGGGGGTCAGGGTCCCGAGCAGTACTTC.

This CDR3 is CASRDRDEQYF. In DNA form, the CDR3 reads TGTGCCAGCCGGGACAGGGACGAGCAGTACTTC. The rearrangement joins TRBV19 to TRBJ2-7, with 9 bases matching TRBD1. Germline V lookup: CDR1 LNHDA, CDR2 SQIVND (reference sequence). V lost 9 bases and J lost 5; bases outside the gene matches: 2. CDR3 length: 11 residues. Variable domain in full (rest from reference TRBV19 and TRBJ2-7): DGGITQSPKYLFRKEGQNVTLSCEQNLNHDAMYWYRQDPGQGLRLIYYSQIVNDFQKGDIAEGYSVSREKKESFPLTVTSAQKNPTAFYLCASRDRDEQYFGPGTRLTVT.

The chain is built from TRBV6-5 and TRBJ2-1, with D perhaps matching TRBD2 (5 bases). Germline-derived CDR1 and CDR2 are MNHEY and SVGAGI. This CDR3 contains 15 residues. The ends were cut back, 6 bases at V and 0 bases at J, with 12 bases in the middle. CDR3 bases: TGTGCCAGCAGGCGTAGCGCGAGCTCCTACAATGAGCAGTTCTTC. Its translation is CASRRSASSYNEQFF.